This TCR beta chain comes out of a study of CD4 T cells in relation to SARS-CoV-2 and coronaviruses. Study overall: ViraFEST: approximately ten-day antigen culture of PBMCs, then TCR beta CDR3 sequencing.

Assay: immunoSEQ multiplex PCR; the TCRdb copy retains only in-frame clones and omits some. Of under 25,000 clones listed, roughly 72% are singletons. Unexposed donor CD4+ T cells date from 2011-2018, before the COVID-19 pandemic. CD4+ T cells were isolated from the cells after roughly 11 days of culture. In regard to this clone: Its specificity is unknown.

This CDR3 has 13 amino acids. V lost 6 bases to trimming and J lost 7 bases, with 15 bases between them. Germline V gene sequence: CDR1 LGHDT, CDR2 YNNKEL (reference sequence). The origin of this receptor is a human donor in good health. The chain couples TRBV3-1 (or the pseudogene TRBV3-2) to TRBJ2-5; D tentatively reads TRBD1 or TRBD2 (6 bases each). Material: CD4+ T cells from PBMCs, cultured in vitro. CDR3 sequence: CASRSGLRGTQYF. For the CDR3, the DNA is TGTGCCAGCAGATCGGGACTCAGGGGGACCCAGTACTTC.